The 25 T cell receptor beta chains presented below share a single source sample, sequenced in a study of cytomegalovirus exposure and HLA in healthy donors. The PCR made use of 60 Vbeta and 13 Jbeta primers. Data came from immunoSEQ multiplex PCR; TCRdb stores just in-frame clones and leaves some out. The sample records about 65,000 clones, 70% to 85% being singletons. The material sequenced was PBMCs. These receptors were collected from a girl between 5 and 17 years old in good health and CMV-seropositive.

The rearrangement uses TRBV14 and TRBJ1-1; no clear D. CDR1 and CDR2 (germline): SGHDN, FVKESK. This CDR3 has 17 residues. Between the trimmed V and J ends, which lost 2 bases and 1 base, there was a span of 17 bases. This CDR3 is CASSQIGRTWGNTEAFF. The CDR3 DNA reads TGTGCCAGCAGCCAAATTGGGAGAACCTGGGGGAACACTGAAGCTTTCTTT.

The J gene is TRBJ2-3, the V gene TRBV5-8; D possibly corresponds to TRBD2 (5 bases). Germline V gene sequence: CDR1 SGHTS, CDR2 YDEGEE. The CDR3 runs to 15 residues. The V end was cut by 1 base, the J end by 2 bases, with 11 bases between. CDR3 nucleotide sequence: TGTGCCAGCAGCTTGTCGGGGTTTTTCACAGATACGCAGTATTTT. Amino acid sequence: CASSLSGFFTDTQYF.

The V gene is TRBV6-1, the J gene TRBJ1-5; TRBD1 matches 7 bases. The germline V gene encodes CDR1 MNHNS and CDR2 SASEGT. The CDR3 has 15 amino acids. The trim removed 7 bases at V and 2 bases at J, leaving 8 bases unmatched. DNA for the CDR3: TGTGCCAGCATCGTGACAGGGACAGGCAATCAGCCCCAGCATTTT. Encoded protein: CASIVTGTGNQPQHF.

The CDR3 reads CASSLQIEAFF. The CDR3 bases are TGCGCCAGCAGCTTACAGATTGAAGCTTTCTTT. The rearrangement joins TRBV5-1 to TRBJ1-1; D is unclear. The CDR3 covers 11 residues. The germline gives CDR1 SGHRS, CDR2 YFSETQ. V was cut by 2 bases and J by 7 bases, with 6 bases left in between.

The V call is TRBV6-1, the J call TRBJ2-1; 8 positions match TRBD1. The V and J ends lost 7 bases and 3 bases, in that order; junction bases with no gene match: 2. This CDR3 contains 13 residues. CDR1 is MNHNS, CDR2 SASEGT, per germline. DNA of the CDR3: TGTGCCAGCATACAGGGGGTCTACAATGAGCAGTTCTTC. It specifies CASIQGVYNEQFF.

The chain has TRBV6-5 and TRBJ2-6; D call uncertain. Between the trimmed V and J ends, which lost 7 bases and 1 base, there was a span of 11 bases. Germline loops: CDR1 MNHEY, CDR2 SVGAGI. The length of the CDR3 is 15 residues. Here the CDR3 DNA reads TGTGCCAGCACCCCCTTCCAGTCTGGGGCCAACGTCCTGACTTTC. It is translated as CASTPFQSGANVLTF.

V gene TRBV27 combines with J gene TRBJ2-7; TRBD1 is a possible D gene (6 bases). Trimming removed 5 bases at V and 3 bases at J, with 14 bases between. The CDR3 runs to 14 residues. Germline V gene data show CDR1 as MNHEY and CDR2 as SMNVEV (reference sequence). The CDR3 DNA sequence: TGTGCCAGCAGTCTAAGATCGGACAGCTACGAGCAGTACTTC. Residues: CASSLRSDSYEQYF.

The DNA of the CDR3 is TGTGCCAGCAGTAGGAGGGGGGGCCAAGATACGCAGTATTTT. It specifies CASSRRGGQDTQYF. The chain recombines TRBV28 with TRBJ2-3; tentative D call: TRBD2 (7 bases). The length of the CDR3 is 14 residues. V was clipped by 5 bases and J by 5 bases, with 14 bases between them. Germline CDR1 reads MDHEN; CDR2 reads SYDVKM.

This clone appeared a single time. The gene calls are TRBV19 and TRBJ1-5; D is uncertain. Germline CDR1 reads LNHDA; CDR2 reads SQIVND (reference sequence). V lost 5 bases and J 11 bases, leaving 19 bases between the germline ends. The CDR3 length is 14 residues. This CDR3 is CASSVTTLGESQHF. As DNA, the CDR3 is TGTGCCAGTAGTGTCACTACCCTTGGGGAGTCCCAGCATTTT.

The chain uses TRBV7-2 and TRBJ2-7; D gene unclear. Germline values: CDR1 SGHTA, CDR2 FQGNSA. V dropped 3 bases and J dropped 4 bases, with 7 bases sitting between them. This CDR3 region has 12 residues. This CDR3 is CASSFNSYEQYF. Here the CDR3 DNA reads TGTGCCAGCAGCTTTAACAGTTACGAGCAGTACTTC.

The chain carries TRBV30 and TRBJ1-1, with 7 positions matching TRBD1. The V and J ends lost 2 bases and 5 bases, in that order; junction bases with no gene match: 2. From germline, CDR1 is GTSNPN and CDR2 SVGIG (reference sequence). This CDR3 spans 12 amino acids. CDR3 region: CAWSSTGTEAFF. The CDR3 DNA reads TGTGCCTGGAGTTCGACAGGGACTGAAGCTTTCTTT.

The table lists this clone with a count of one. CDR3 loop: CSVETTGTGASGYTF. CDR3 DNA: TGCAGCGTTGAAACTACCGGGACAGGGGCATCTGGCTACACCTTC. V is TRBV29-1 and J is TRBJ1-2; 10 nucleotides match TRBD1. The length of the CDR3 is 15 residues. CDR1 is SQVTM and CDR2 is ANQGSEA in the germline V gene. The trim removed 2 bases at V and 7 bases at J, leaving 10 bases unmatched.

The gene calls are TRBV15 and TRBJ1-4; no firm D call. Germline V gene sequence: CDR1 LNHNV, CDR2 YYDKDF (reference sequence). The V end was cut by 0 bases, the J end by 4 bases, with 9 bases between. The CDR3 consists of 15 residues. As DNA, the CDR3 is TGTGCCACCAGCAGAGAGGCAGGCCTTAATGAAAAACTGTTTTTT. It is translated as CATSREAGLNEKLFF.

This chain uses TRBV4-1 with TRBJ2-3; 9 bases match TRBD2. Germline values: CDR1 MGHRA, CDR2 YSYEKL. V dropped 5 bases and J dropped 1; count of bases not matched to a gene: 4. This CDR3 is built from 15 residues. CDR3 in DNA: TGCGCCAGCAGCTTCTGGACTAGCGGCACAGATACGCAGTATTTT. Translation gives CASSFWTSGTDTQYF.

This chain joins TRBV30 and TRBJ2-1; D may be TRBD2 (5 bases). Trimming cost V 3 bases and J 0 bases, with 9 bases left between them. Germline assignment: CDR1 GTSNPN and CDR2 SVGIG (reference sequence). This CDR3 contains 14 residues. CDR3 amino acids: CAWRGGGSYNEQFF. The DNA for the CDR3 is TGTGCCTGGAGGGGCGGAGGCTCCTACAATGAGCAGTTCTTC. Filled out from reference TRBV30 and TRBJ2-1, the complete variable domain reads SQTIHQWPATLVQPVGSPLSLECTVEGTSNPNLYWYRQAAGRGLQLLFYSVGIGQISSEVPQNLSASRPQDRQFILSSKKLLLSDSGFYLCAWRGGGSYNEQFFGPGTRLTVL.

The chain combines TRBV13 with TRBJ2-1; D might be TRBD1 (6 bases). This CDR3 region has 15 residues. CDR1 is PRHDT and CDR2 is FYEKMQ in the germline V gene (reference sequence). V was clipped by 5 bases and J by 7 bases, with 18 bases between them. CDR3 residues: CASSPPQGFNNEQFF. CDR3 sequence (DNA): TGTGCCAGCAGCCCCCCGCAGGGGTTCAATAATGAGCAGTTCTTC.

The chain combines TRBV28 with TRBJ1-2, with D perhaps TRBD1 (5 bases). Germline loops: CDR1 MDHEN, CDR2 SYDVKM. Trimming took off 6 bases at V and 8 bases at J, with 19 bases between the two ends. The CDR3 is 14 residues long. CDR3 DNA: TGTGCCAGCAGCCTCCGGAACAGGCTTTTGGGCTACACCTTC. Protein sequence: CASSLRNRLLGYTF.

This clone has only one observation. The J gene is TRBJ1-1, the V gene TRBV7-2, with TRBD1 matching 11 bases. V trimming: 8 bases; J trimming: 1 base; junction bases outside the gene matches: 6. The germline gives CDR1 SGHTA, CDR2 FQGNSA. CDR3 length: 15 amino acids. This CDR3 is CASEDRGLGNTEAFF. The CDR3 nucleotides are TGTGCCAGCGAGGACAGGGGGCTGGGGAACACTGAAGCTTTCTTT.

This clone was seen a single time. The chain links TRBV29-1 to TRBJ2-2; D unclear. The CDR3 is made up of 13 amino acids. The germline V and J ends were trimmed by 8 bases and 0 bases, with 10 bases remaining between them. The germline V gene encodes CDR1 SQVTM and CDR2 ANQGSEA. CDR3 amino acids: CSSLTPNTGELFF. CDR3 sequence (DNA): TGCAGCTCCCTGACACCGAACACCGGGGAGCTGTTTTTT.

The chain links TRBV4-1 to TRBJ2-5; 7 bases are shared with TRBD1. The V gene end was trimmed by 8 bases and the J gene end by 5 bases; junction bases not matched to a gene: 11. The germline CDR1 and CDR2 sequences are MGHRA and YSYEKL. The CDR3 runs to 14 residues. The CDR3 region is CASGLGQLGETQYF. For the CDR3, the DNA is TGCGCCAGCGGGTTGGGACAGCTAGGGGAGACCCAGTACTTC.

This chain connects TRBV28 to TRBJ2-5; maybe TRBD2 (5 bases). Trimming took 6 bases from V and 4 from J, leaving 9 bases between them. CDR3 length: 12 residues. Germline CDR1 MDHEN, CDR2 SYDVKM. The CDR3 nucleotides are TGTGCCAGCAGCCGCACTAGAGAGACCCAGTACTTC. It is translated as CASSRTRETQYF.

The chain has TRBV5-6 and TRBJ2-7, with 9 bases lining up with TRBD1. Germline lookup yields CDR1 SGHDT and CDR2 YYEEEE. The CDR3 is 16 residues long. V trimming: 1 base; J trimming: 2 bases; junction bases outside the gene matches: 7. CDR3 sequence (DNA): TGTGCCAGCAGCTTGATGATGGGACAGGGAACCTACGAGCAGTACTTC. Amino acids: CASSLMMGQGTYEQYF.

The chain uses TRBV2 and TRBJ2-7, with unresolved D. Per the germline V gene, CDR1 is SNHLY and CDR2 is FYNNEI. The V and J ends lost 3 bases and 5 bases respectively, with 11 bases between them. The CDR3 runs 13 residues. The CDR3 sequence: CASSEGRYDEQYF. CDR3 nucleotide sequence: TGTGCCAGCAGTGAGGGCAGGTACGACGAGCAGTACTTC.

V gene TRBV6-5 combines with J gene TRBJ1-2; D is perhaps TRBD1 (5 bases). Trimming left V 5 bases short and J 6 bases short, with 13 bases between. From germline, CDR1 is MNHEY and CDR2 SVGAGI. The CDR3 loop spans 13 amino acids. The DNA of the CDR3 is TGTGCCAGCAGTCTAAACAGGAATCATGGCTACACCTTC. Encoded protein: CASSLNRNHGYTF.

V gene TRBV6-6 combines with J gene TRBJ2-1; 7 nucleotides match TRBD2. The CDR3 totals 15 residues. The V gene's germline CDR1 is MNHNY and CDR2 SVGAGI (reference sequence). After removal of 4 bases from V and 0 bases from J, the junction contained 3 bases not matched to a gene. The DNA of the CDR3 is TGTGCCAGCAGTTCGAGCGGGGACTCCTACAATGAGCAGTTCTTC. Protein: CASSSSGDSYNEQFF.